The subject of this entry is one T cell receptor beta chain. The sample belongs to a study of shared T cell receptors in the human thymus. Profiling relied on immunoSEQ multiplex PCR, and the TCRdb table lists in-frame clones only, not all of them. The sample holds hundreds of thousands of clones, about 90% seen once. Germline V CDR1 and CDR2: LGHNA, YSLEER. This CDR3 region has 12 residues. Deletions cut 3 bases from V and 6 bases from J, with 5 bases between. Separately, the same data were catalogued under a study of human thymus T cells. That study reports: Resections were taken during corrective heart surgery, and the thymus tissue came from these. V and J gene usage appeared biased in thymic and blood repertoires. Unrelated individuals were reported by related research to share highly overlapping thymic repertoires.

Input material: thymocytes. The chain uses TRBV4-3 and TRBJ2-2; D is unclear. The origin of this receptor is a boy under two years old with a congenital heart defect. The CDR3 spells CASSHRSGELFF. The DNA of the CDR3 is TGCGCCAGCAGCCACCGGTCCGGGGAGCTGTTTTTT.